This entry describes one T cell receptor beta chain. Antigen: not known. These data belong to a study of cytomegalovirus exposure and HLA in healthy donors. Study-level findings and limits: Further analysis was carried out later, and it showed several of the most significant clusters appearing linked to common viral pathogens.

The PCR was carried out with 60 Vbeta primers and 13 Jbeta primers. The protocol was immunoSEQ multiplex PCR, while the TCRdb copy is restricted to in-frame clones and leaves out a portion. The sample consists of about 240,000 clones, approximately 85% of them appearing once. Per the germline V gene, CDR1 is MNHNS and CDR2 is SASEGT. CDR3 size: 15 residues. V was shortened by 6 bases and J by 4 bases, with 13 bases between the two germline ends. The receptor was derived from a girl aged 2-10 years in good health and CMV-seronegative. Material: PBMCs. V gene TRBV6-1 combines with J gene TRBJ1-6; the D gene is possibly TRBD1 (5 bases). The CDR3 spells CASRGEELYNSPLHF. CDR3 nucleotides: TGTGCCAGCAGAGGGGAGGAGCTTTATAATTCACCCCTCCACTTT.